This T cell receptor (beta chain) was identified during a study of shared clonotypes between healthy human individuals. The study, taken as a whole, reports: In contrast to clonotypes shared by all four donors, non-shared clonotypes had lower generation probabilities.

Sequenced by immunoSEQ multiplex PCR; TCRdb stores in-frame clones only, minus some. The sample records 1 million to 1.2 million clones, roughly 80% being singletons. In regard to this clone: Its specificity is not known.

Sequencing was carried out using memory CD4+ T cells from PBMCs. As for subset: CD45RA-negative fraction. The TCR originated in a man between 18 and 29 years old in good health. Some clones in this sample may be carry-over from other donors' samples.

The CDR3 coding sequence is TGTGCCAGCTCACCGGTGGCCCTAGTGGCCTACGAGCAGTACTTC. This codes for CASSPVALVAYEQYF. V is TRBV18 and J is TRBJ2-7, with no clear D. The CDR3 length is 15 residues. Trimming took 3 bases from V and 2 from J, leaving 14 bases between them. Per germline, CDR1 KGHSH and CDR2 LQKENI.